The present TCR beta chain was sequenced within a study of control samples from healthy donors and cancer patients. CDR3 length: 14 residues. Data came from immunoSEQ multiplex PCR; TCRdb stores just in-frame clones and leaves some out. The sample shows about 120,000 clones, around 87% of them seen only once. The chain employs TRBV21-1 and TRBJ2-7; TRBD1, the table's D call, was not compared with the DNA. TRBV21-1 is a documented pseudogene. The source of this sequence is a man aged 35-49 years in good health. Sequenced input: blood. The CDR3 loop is CASSKRQSSYEQYF. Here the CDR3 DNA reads TGTGCCAGCAGCAAAAGACAGAGCTCCTACGAGCAGTACTTC.